This T cell receptor beta chain was retrieved from a study of blood T cell repertoires in COVID-19. Profiling relied on immunoSEQ multiplex PCR, and the TCRdb table lists in-frame clones only, not all of them. The sample records approximately 290,000 clones, 80% to 90% being singletons. The CDR3 has 14 amino acids. The germline V gene encodes CDR1 MNHEY and CDR2 SVGAGI. Losses at the gene ends were 5 bases for V and 7 bases for J; bases not matched to a gene: 5. J is TRBJ1-6 and V is TRBV6-5, with 7 bases that match TRBD1. This sequence originates from a man aged 30 to 39 with acute or convalescent COVID-19. Material: peripheral blood. The CDR3 sequence is CASSTTGRNSPLHF. DNA for the CDR3: TGTGCCAGCAGTACGACAGGGAGGAATTCACCCCTCCACTTT.